A selection of T cell receptor beta chains follows, all from one sample in a study of T cells after yellow fever vaccination. TCRdb analysed the 5' RACE reads with MiXCR anew, one entry per CDR3 protein. This table holds 250,000 to 400,000 distinct CDR3 sequences, approximately 4% found once. Material: PBMCs, obtained 5 days after the yellow fever booster vaccination. The receptors originated from a man in his late teens or twenties who received the YFV17D yellow fever vaccine. Each CDR3 is given with its conserved first and last residue. The order of the fields is CDR3 length, clone size, V gene, J gene, D gene, CDR3 protein, CDR3 DNA. A D gene is named only where the DNA matches it firmly. The size field is filled for only some rows; it gives once, few, many or a size class.

>14|-|TRBV3-1|TRBJ1-6|-
CASSQAGGYSPLHF
TGTGCCAGCAGCCAAGCCGGGGGTTATTCACCCCTCCACTTT
>14|-|TRBV12-3/TRBV12-4|TRBJ1-2|TRBD1
CASSSGGSIYGYTF
TGTGCCAGCAGTTCAGGGGGCTCTATCTATGGCTACACCTTC
>14|-|TRBV5-1|TRBJ2-7|-
CASSLVSLSYEQYF
TGCGCCAGCAGCTTGGTGTCATTGTCATACGAGCAGTACTTC
>17|few|TRBV18|TRBJ2-6|TRBD1
CASSEQGQDSGANVLTF
TGTGCCAGCTCAGAACAGGGACAGGACTCTGGGGCCAACGTCCTGACTTTC
>14|-|TRBV7-6|TRBJ2-1|TRBD1
CASTLTGGYNEQFF
TGTGCCAGCACCTTAACAGGGGGCTACAATGAGCAGTTCTTC
>12|few|TRBV5-5|TRBJ2-5|-
CASSLRAGWEYF
TGTGCCAGCAGCTTGAGGGCGGGGTGGGAGTACTTC
>13|few|TRBV25-1|TRBJ2-5|-
CASREEVLETQYF
TGTGCCAGCAGAGAAGAGGTGTTAGAGACCCAGTACTTC
>15|few|TRBV5-1|TRBJ2-3|TRBD2
CASSPSGTTTDTQYF
TGCGCCAGCAGCCCCAGCGGGACCACCACAGATACGCAGTATTTT
>18|few|TRBV4-2|TRBJ2-1|-
CASSQEKARQPWNNEQFF
TGTGCCAGCAGCCAAGAAAAGGCGCGCCAGCCGTGGAACAATGAGCAGTTCTTC
>15|-|TRBV6-5|TRBJ2-1|-
CASSRDPVSYNEQFF
TGTGCCAGCAGTCGGGACCCTGTATCTTACAATGAGCAGTTCTTC
>14|-|TRBV5-1|TRBJ2-3|-
CASSRSRITDTQYF
TGCGCCAGCAGCCGGAGTAGAATCACAGATACGCAGTATTTT
>11|many|TRBV6-2/TRBV6-3|TRBJ2-7|-
CASSYVYEQYF
TGTGCCAGCAGTTACGTCTACGAGCAGTACTTC
>15|-|TRBV7-2|TRBJ2-3|-
CASSTRLAGVDTQYF
TGTGCCAGCAGCACCAGACTCGCTGGGGTAGATACGCAGTATTTT